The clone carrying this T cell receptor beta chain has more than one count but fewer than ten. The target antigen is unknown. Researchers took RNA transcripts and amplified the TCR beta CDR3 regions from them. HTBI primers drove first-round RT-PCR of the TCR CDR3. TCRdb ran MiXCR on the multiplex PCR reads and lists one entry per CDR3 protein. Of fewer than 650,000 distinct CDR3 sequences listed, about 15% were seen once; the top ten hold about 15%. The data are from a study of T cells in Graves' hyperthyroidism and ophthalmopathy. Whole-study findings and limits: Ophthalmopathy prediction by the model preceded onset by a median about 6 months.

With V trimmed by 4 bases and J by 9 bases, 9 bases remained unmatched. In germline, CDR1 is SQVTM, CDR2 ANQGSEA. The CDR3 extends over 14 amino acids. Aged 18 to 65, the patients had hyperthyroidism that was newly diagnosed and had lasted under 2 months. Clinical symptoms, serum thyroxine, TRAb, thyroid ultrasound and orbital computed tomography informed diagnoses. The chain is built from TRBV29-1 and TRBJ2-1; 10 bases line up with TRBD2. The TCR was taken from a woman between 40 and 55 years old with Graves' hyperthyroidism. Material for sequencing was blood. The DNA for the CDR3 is TGCAGCGTTGCGGCTAGCGGGAGTTGGGTTGAGCAGTTCTTC. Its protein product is CSVAASGSWVEQFF.